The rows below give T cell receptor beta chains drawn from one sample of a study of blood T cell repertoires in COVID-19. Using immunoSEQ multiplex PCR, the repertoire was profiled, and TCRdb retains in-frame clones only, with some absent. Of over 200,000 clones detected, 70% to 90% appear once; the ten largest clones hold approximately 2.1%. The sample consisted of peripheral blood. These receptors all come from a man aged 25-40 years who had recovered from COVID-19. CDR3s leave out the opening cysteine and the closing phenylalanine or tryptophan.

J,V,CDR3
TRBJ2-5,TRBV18,ASSPLKGLRGVTETQY
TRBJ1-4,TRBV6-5,ASTQRGMGQKLF
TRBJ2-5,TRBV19,ASKGARQYQETQY
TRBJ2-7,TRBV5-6,ASSIIQTYEQY
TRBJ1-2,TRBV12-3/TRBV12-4,ASSLSRAHGYT
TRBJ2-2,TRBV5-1,ASSLTWTGGFGELF
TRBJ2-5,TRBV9,ASSLSGGAMETQY
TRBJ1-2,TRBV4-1,ASSQVGRSYT
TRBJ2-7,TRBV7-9,ASSPRGDRGTYEQY
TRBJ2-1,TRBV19,ASSPPRLAGTHNNEQF
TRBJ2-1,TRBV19,ASSPVGQSYNEQF
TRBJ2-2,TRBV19,ASSYNLPGTGELTGELF
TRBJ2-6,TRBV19,ASRIYRGPGANVLT
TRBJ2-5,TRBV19,ASSMVSGGSGSQY
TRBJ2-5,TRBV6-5,ASSYWRGGRETQY
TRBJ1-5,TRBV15,ATSRDRAENQPQH
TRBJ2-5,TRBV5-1,ASSLSGGAVPETQY
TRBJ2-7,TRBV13,ASSLTPPGGGTWRYEQY
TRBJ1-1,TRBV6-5,ASSPLQVNTEAF
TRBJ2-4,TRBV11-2,ASSAPGQGSIQY
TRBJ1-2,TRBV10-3,AITGTNYGYT
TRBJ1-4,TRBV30,AAKWGREKLF
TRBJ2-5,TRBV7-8,ASSSSWDNQETQY
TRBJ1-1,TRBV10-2,ASIDRGQNTEAF
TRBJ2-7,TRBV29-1,SVPAGASYEQY
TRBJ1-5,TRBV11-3,ASSLPMREVGQPQH
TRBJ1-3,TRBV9,ASSATGGTGNTIY
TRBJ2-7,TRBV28,ASSLSLRRGLAGASYEQY
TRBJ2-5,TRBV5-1,ASSYIETQY
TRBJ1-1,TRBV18,ASSPAGYEAF
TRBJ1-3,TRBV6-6,ASSRGPSSGNTIY
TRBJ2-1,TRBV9,ASSLEPGQGLSLGQF
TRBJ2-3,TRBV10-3,AISETSEYTDTQY
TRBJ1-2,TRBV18,ASSPPSGGNYGYT
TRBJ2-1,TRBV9,ASSVDTYNEQF
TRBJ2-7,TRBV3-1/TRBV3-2,ASSPDWGQSYEQY